Here is one TCR beta chain with its context. This specimen belongs to a study of technical replicates of blood from a few donors. The assay was immunoSEQ multiplex PCR, and TCRdb's table has in-frame clones only and misses some. The table shows about 58,000 clones, with roughly 91% occurring only once. Germline loops: CDR1 MNHNY, CDR2 SVGAGI (reference sequence). Trimming shortened V by 2 bases and J by 3 bases, and 14 bases separated the two germline ends. This CDR3 has 16 residues. The TCR originated in a human donor in good health. Some clones in this sample may be carry-over from other donors' samples. Sequenced input: PBMCs. This chain joins TRBV6-6 and TRBJ1-5, with D tentatively TRBD1 (5 bases). CDR3 in amino acids: CASSYSSGPFNQPQHF. DNA of the CDR3: TGTGCCAGCAGTTACAGTTCAGGGCCGTTCAATCAGCCCCAGCATTTT.